The present TCR beta chain was sequenced within a study of radiation and T cells in renal cell carcinoma. On this clone itself: What it recognizes is unknown.

Findings of the study overall: No pretreatment tumor biopsies were available for baseline clonotypes.

Sequencing used immunoSEQ multiplex PCR; TCRdb keeps in-frame clones, though not all of them. In the table there are about 77,000 clones, 70% to 90% of which are singletons. In germline, CDR1 is MNHEY, CDR2 SVGAGI. V lost 6 bases and J 4 bases, leaving 13 bases between the germline ends. The CDR3 consists of 14 residues. As to time point: blood 4 weeks post-SBRT, at nephrectomy. Treatment of the sample: 15 Gy SBRT to primary tumor, nephrectomy 4 weeks later. Nephrectomy followed 15 Gy stereotactic body radiation by 4 weeks. Radiation-treated patients gave blood at baseline, week 2 and week 4. This TCR came from a woman aged 55-69 years with renal cell carcinoma. The material sequenced was blood, taken from a patient whose treatment included radiotherapy and nephrectomy. The rearrangement links TRBV6-5 to TRBJ2-1; D gene unclear. DNA of the CDR3: TGTGCCAGCAGACCTCAATTAGATTACAATGAGCAGTTCTTC. Its translation is CASRPQLDYNEQFF.